A single sample gave rise to the 24 T cell receptor beta chains below, sequenced in a study of read filtering for tumor transcriptome and immune sequencing. This library used 300 to 500 ng RNA and molecular barcoded adaptors spanning alpha/delta and beta/gamma chains. TCRdb fed the reads into MiXCR, producing one record per CDR3 protein. The data contain approximately 90,000 distinct CDR3 sequences, 9% to 15% of them singletons. The specimen was a population of CD138-negative cells sorted from bone marrow. These receptors were collected from a donor aged 40 or older with multiple myeloma.

This chain connects TRBV5-1 to TRBJ2-6; no clear D. The V and J ends lost 1 base and 0 bases respectively, with 8 bases between them. This CDR3 comprises 16 residues. From germline, CDR1 is SGHRS and CDR2 YFSETQ. CDR3 nucleotides: TGCGCCAGCAGCTTGTTCGGTGCCTCTGGGGCCAACGTCCTGACTTTC. It encodes CASSLFGASGANVLTF.

This clonotype was seen at least ten times. The chain combines TRBV7-8 with TRBJ2-1, with TRBD2 matching over 7 bases. There are 14 residues in the CDR3. The J segment lost 11 bases and the V segment lost 5 bases, leaving 12 bases of the junction unmatched. Germline CDR1 and CDR2: SGHVS and FQNEAQ. CDR3 in amino acids: CASSPSSGTTKQFF. CDR3 nucleotides: TGTGCCAGCAGCCCAAGCTCCGGGACTACGAAGCAGTTCTTC.

This clonotype has at least ten counts. CDR3 bases: TGCGCCAGCAGCTTGGAAGGGGGGGCTACGCAGTATTTT. Translation: CASSLEGGATQYF. This chain uses TRBV5-1 with TRBJ2-3, with D possibly TRBD2 on 7 matching bases. The ends were cut back, 0 bases at V and 8 bases at J, with 10 bases in the middle. The CDR3 length is 13 residues. CDR1 and CDR2 (germline): SGHRS, YFSETQ.

Many counts were recorded for this clonotype. This chain joins TRBV10-1 and TRBJ2-1, with D perhaps TRBD2 (6 bases). Germline CDR1 and CDR2: WNHNN and SYGVQD (reference sequence). The CDR3 has 15 residues. V was shortened by 3 bases and J by 4 bases, with 13 bases between the two germline ends. CDR3 sequence: CASSDGSTGYNEQFF. The DNA for the CDR3 is TGCGCCAGCAGTGACGGGAGCACGGGTTACAATGAGCAGTTCTTC.

The CDR3 nucleotides are TGCAGCCTTGTTGTTGGGCGAAGGGGGCCCAACATTCAGTACTTC. This translates into CSLVVGRRGPNIQYF. The chain joins TRBV29-1 to TRBJ2-4, with 7 bases fitting TRBD1. The CDR3 loop spans 15 amino acids. Germline V gene data show CDR1 as SQVTM and CDR2 as ANQGSEA. J was trimmed by 7 bases and V by 8 bases; bases with no gene match: 17.

This clonotype was counted at least ten times. The rearrangement links TRBV29-1 to TRBJ2-3, with 11 bases matching TRBD2. Germline values: CDR1 SQVTM, CDR2 ANQGSEA. The V segment lost 2 bases and the J segment 2 bases; nucleotides outside the gene matches: 6. The CDR3 loop spans 16 amino acids. In DNA, the CDR3 is TGCAGCGTTGAACAGCTAGCGGGAGGAAACACAGATACGCAGTATTTT. Protein product: CSVEQLAGGNTDTQYF.

Many counts were recorded for this clonotype. The genes are TRBV29-1 and TRBJ1-2; 8 nucleotides align to TRBD1. Germline CDR1 reads SQVTM; CDR2 reads ANQGSEA. V lost 6 bases to trimming and J lost 0 bases; unmatched junction nucleotides: 3. The CDR3 length is 13 residues. The CDR3 sequence: CSVAGGPNYGYTF. The DNA for the CDR3 is TGCAGCGTCGCAGGGGGCCCTAACTATGGCTACACCTTC.

With regard to this clonotype: This may come from a read error, since a much larger clone is one base off. J is TRBJ2-3 and V is TRBV24-1; TRBD2 agrees at 7 bases. The CDR3 sequence is 16 residues long. The trim removed 3 bases at V and 7 bases at J, leaving 12 bases unmatched. Germline-derived CDR1 and CDR2 are KGHDR and SFDVKD. CDR3 sequence (DNA): TGTGCCACCAGTGATGAATCTAGCGGACTACGATATACGCAGTATTTT. The encoded protein is CATSDESSGLRYTQYF.

This clonotype was found many times. J is TRBJ2-1 and V is TRBV5-4; 10 bases match TRBD2. The CDR3 runs to 17 residues. The V segment lost 4 bases and the J segment 0 bases; nucleotides outside the gene matches: 7. Germline CDR1 is SGHNT and CDR2 is YYREEE (reference sequence). The CDR3 loop reads CASSLWTSGYSYNEQFF. The CDR3, as DNA: TGTGCCAGCAGCCTCTGGACTAGCGGATACTCCTACAATGAGCAGTTCTTC.

This clonotype appeared many times. The chain has TRBV5-1 and TRBJ2-3; 8 bases are shared with TRBD1. The CDR3 totals 14 residues. V lost 6 bases, J lost 1 base, and 4 bases stayed unmatched. CDR1 is SGHRS, CDR2 YFSETQ, per germline. The chain's CDR3 is CASTDREGTDTQYF. The DNA for the CDR3 is TGCGCCAGCACGGACAGGGAGGGCACAGATACGCAGTATTTT.

The sample holds many counts of this clonotype. The gene calls are TRBV5-1 and TRBJ2-1, with D tentatively TRBD2 (6 bases). Trimming stripped 0 bases from V and 1 base from J, with 11 bases between. The germline V gene encodes CDR1 SGHRS and CDR2 YFSETQ. The CDR3 length is 16 residues. The CDR3 sequence is CASSLAVAGSYNEQFF. Here the CDR3 DNA reads TGCGCCAGCAGCTTGGCCGTTGCGGGGTCCTACAATGAGCAGTTCTTC.

J is TRBJ2-7 and V is TRBV27; D remains ambiguous. Germline lookup yields CDR1 MNHEY and CDR2 SMNVEV (reference sequence). V lost 2 bases, J lost 3 bases, and 5 bases lay in between. The CDR3 sequence is 12 residues long. CDR3 nucleotide sequence: TGTGCCAGCAGTTTAATCCGCTACGAGCAGTACTTC. Protein product: CASSLIRYEQYF.

This clonotype was counted between two and nine times. One end of the junction varies from germline; a read error may be responsible. The chain combines TRBV6-1 with TRBJ2-1; TRBD2 matches at 7 bases. The CDR3 is 17 residues long. The germline V gene encodes CDR1 MNHNS and CDR2 SASEGT. CDR3 sequence: CASSERPGLAVYNGQFF. The CDR3 bases are TGTGCCAGCAGTGAACGGCCCGGGCTAGCGGTTTACAATGGGCAGTTCTTC.

The genes are TRBV30 and TRBJ2-7; tentatively, D is TRBD1 or TRBD2 (5 bases each). Trimming shortened V by 5 bases and J by 5 bases, and 19 bases separated the two germline ends. The CDR3 runs 14 residues. Germline V lookup: CDR1 GTSNPN, CDR2 SVGIG (reference sequence). For the CDR3, the DNA is TGTGCCTGGGGAAGCTCTTCGGGGCGAAACGAGCAGTACTTC. The encoded protein is CAWGSSSGRNEQYF. The whole variable domain, filled in from reference TRBV30 and TRBJ2-7, reads SQTIHQWPATLVQPVGSPLSLECTVEGTSNPNLYWYRQAAGRGLQLLFYSVGIGQISSEVPQNLSASRPQDRQFILSSKKLLLSDSGFYLCAWGSSSGRNEQYFGPGTRLTVT.

There are a few counts of this clonotype. The rearrangement joins TRBV21-1 to TRBJ1-1. TRBV21-1 is classified as a pseudogene. This CDR3 contains 13 residues. The CDR3 DNA sequence: TGTGCCAGCAGAGGTTGTGTGAACACTGAAGCTTTCTTT. It encodes CASRGCVNTEAFF.

As to this clonotype: A much more abundant neighbour one base away suggests this may be a read error. CDR3 DNA sequence: TGCGCCAGCAGCGACTCCTACAATGGGCAGTTCTTC. Amino acid sequence: CASSDSYNGQFF. The chain carries TRBV5-1 and TRBJ2-1; D unclear. Per germline, CDR1 SGHRS and CDR2 YFSETQ. This CDR3 contains 12 residues.

This clonotype was counted at least ten times. The genes are TRBV7-4 and TRBJ2-1; 10 bases agree with TRBD2. The CDR3 is made up of 14 amino acids. V lost 8 bases, J lost 4 bases, and 5 bases stayed unmatched. The germline V gene encodes CDR1 SGHVT and CDR2 SQSDAQ. CDR3 in DNA: TGTGCCAGCCCCGGGACTAGCGAGTACAATGAGCAGTTCTTC. It yields the protein CASPGTSEYNEQFF. Filled out from reference TRBV7-4 and TRBJ2-1, the complete variable domain reads GAGVSQSPRYKVAKRGRDVALRCDSISGHVTLYWYRQTLGQGSEVLTYSQSDAQRDKSGRPSGRFSAERPERSVSTLKIQRTEQGDSAVYLCASPGTSEYNEQFFGPGTRLTVL.

In this sample, this clonotype turned up a few times. At one boundary the junction diverges from the germline segment, which might be a read error. The chain links TRBV28 to TRBJ1-5; a possible D gene is TRBD1 (6 bases). From germline, CDR1 is MDHEN and CDR2 SYDVKM. The CDR3 runs to 14 residues. CDR3 residues: CAGRVDSLYQPQHF. CDR3 coding DNA: TGTGCCGGCAGGGTGGACAGCCTTTATCAGCCCCAGCATTTT. Together with reference TRBV28 and TRBJ1-5, the CDR3 gives the full variable domain: DVKVTQSSRYLVKRTGEKVFLECVQDMDHENMFWYRQDPGLGLRLIYFSYDVKMKEKGDIPEGYSVSREKKERFSLILESASTNQTSMYLCAGRVDSLYQPQHFGDGTRLSIL.

This clonotype occurred many times. This chain uses TRBV6-1 with TRBJ1-5; D call uncertain. Germline-derived CDR1 and CDR2 are MNHNS and SASEGT. V lost 8 bases and J 2 bases, leaving 10 bases between the germline ends. This CDR3 has 13 residues. CDR3 DNA: TGTGCCAGCGCACGGTCTCGCAATCAGCCCCAGCATTTT. Protein: CASARSRNQPQHF.

This clonotype was counted ten times or more. The gene calls are TRBV14 and TRBJ2-7; D possibly corresponds to TRBD1 (5 bases). V was trimmed by 1 base and J by 6 bases, leaving 13 bases between them. The CDR3 runs 14 residues. CDR1 and CDR2 (germline): SGHDN, FVKESK. The CDR3 reads CASSQATVRGEQYF. CDR3 nucleotides: TGTGCCAGCAGCCAAGCGACAGTCCGAGGCGAGCAGTACTTC.

This clonotype was picked up many times. V is TRBV7-2 and J is TRBJ2-1; D gene unclear. Trimming pared 3 bases from V and 7 bases from J, leaving 10 bases between. CDR3 size: 13 residues. Germline CDR1 is SGHTA and CDR2 is FQGNSA. The CDR3 is CASSLAPPNEQFF. DNA of the CDR3: TGTGCCAGCAGCTTGGCGCCTCCAAATGAGCAGTTCTTC.

This clonotype appeared many times. The chain is built from TRBV6-2 or TRBV6-3 and TRBJ2-1; D gene unclear. Germline CDR1 MNHEY, CDR2 SVGEGT. This CDR3 region has 12 residues. V gave up 6 bases and J gave up 2 bases, with 5 bases separating them. CDR3 nucleotide sequence: TGTGCCAGCAGCGAGGCCTACAATGAGCAGTTCTTC. Translating gives CASSEAYNEQFF.

This clonotype was observed many times. This chain connects TRBV6-1 to TRBJ1-1; maybe TRBD1 (5 bases). Germline V gene sequence: CDR1 MNHNS, CDR2 SASEGT. The length of the CDR3 is 15 residues. V lost 0 bases, J lost 4 bases, and 12 bases lay in between. The CDR3: CASSEAPTGSTEAFF. The DNA for the CDR3 is TGTGCCAGCAGTGAAGCCCCCACAGGTTCCACTGAAGCTTTCTTT.

This clonotype was seen repeatedly, ten times or more. The chain is built from TRBV7-8 and TRBJ2-3, with TRBD2 matching over 12 bases. This CDR3 region has 16 residues. J was trimmed by 6 bases and V by 5 bases; bases with no gene match: 9. Germline CDR1 and CDR2: SGHVS and FQNEAQ. The CDR3 sequence: CASSPRTSGDRDTQYF. For the CDR3, the DNA is TGTGCCAGCAGCCCAAGGACTAGCGGGGACAGGGATACGCAGTATTTT.